The 28 T cell receptor beta chains in this list originate from one sample, sequenced in a study of blood T cell repertoires in COVID-19. The repertoire was sequenced with immunoSEQ multiplex PCR; TCRdb's copy has only in-frame clones and lacks some. The sample records fewer than 150,000 clones, about 90% being singletons. The sample comprised peripheral blood. The receptors here all came from an elderly woman with acute or convalescent COVID-19.

The chain combines TRBV7-8 with TRBJ1-2, with 11 bases lining up with TRBD1. CDR3 length equals 16 residues. V shed 3 bases and J 8 bases; nucleotides not matched to a gene: 11. CDR1 is SGHVS and CDR2 is FQNEAQ in the germline V gene. The CDR3 loop reads CASSFPGTGGVGGYTF. DNA for the CDR3: TGTGCCAGCAGCTTCCCCGGGACAGGGGGTGTTGGGGGCTACACCTTC. Using reference TRBV7-8 and TRBJ1-2 for the parts outside the CDR3, the full variable domain is GAGVSQSPRYKVAKRGQDVALRCDPISGHVSLFWYQQALGQGPEFLTYFQNEAQLDKSGLPSDRFFAERPEGSVSTLKIQRTQQEDSAVYLCASSFPGTGGVGGYTFGSGTRLTVV.

V gene TRBV18 combines with J gene TRBJ1-2; TRBD1 matches at 11 bases. The CDR3 totals 15 residues. Per germline, CDR1 KGHSH and CDR2 LQKENI. Trimming at V came to 3 bases and at J to 6 bases, leaving 6 bases not matched to a gene. The DNA for the CDR3 is TGTGCCAGCTCACCCGCGGACAGGGGGCGTGATGGCTACACCTTC. Amino acid sequence: CASSPADRGRDGYTF.

Concerning this clone itself: One junction end does not reproduce the germline sequence, and a read error may be involved. V gene TRBV5-4 combines with J gene TRBJ1-1; D remains unclear. Germline V gene sequence: CDR1 SGHNT, CDR2 YYREEE (reference sequence). This CDR3 contains 16 residues. The CDR3 loop is CASSPTVGAVNSEAFF. CDR3 DNA: TGTGCCAGCAGCCCGACCGTTGGAGCAGTGAACTCTGAAGCTTTCTTT.

This chain links TRBV12-3 or TRBV12-4 with TRBJ2-7; D is undetermined. Trimming took off 3 bases at V and 3 bases at J, with 3 bases between the two ends. The CDR3 runs 11 residues. The CDR3 sequence is CASSFFYEQYF. In DNA form, the CDR3 reads TGTGCCAGCAGTTTCTTCTACGAGCAGTACTTC.

The CDR3, as DNA: TGTGCCAGCAGCCAAGATTTGGGACAAGTGGGTAATGAAAAACTGTTTTTT. This sequence encodes CASSQDLGQVGNEKLFF. The chain is built from TRBV4-2 and TRBJ1-4; possible D gene TRBD1, 6 bases. V was clipped by 0 bases and J by 4 bases, with 15 bases between them. The CDR3 loop spans 17 amino acids. The germline gives CDR1 LGHNA, CDR2 YNFKEQ.

The genes are TRBV5-1 and TRBJ1-3, with D maybe TRBD1 (6 bases). The V and J ends lost 8 bases and 4 bases respectively, with 13 bases between them. This CDR3 contains 13 residues. Germline CDR1 and CDR2: SGHRS and YFSETQ. For the CDR3, the DNA is TGCGCCAGTTCAACAGGGCCAGGAAACACCATATATTTT. As protein: CASSTGPGNTIYF. Combining the CDR3 with reference TRBV5-1 and TRBJ1-3 gives the whole variable domain KAGVTQTPRYLIKTRGQQVTLSCSPISGHRSVSWYQQTPGQGLQFLFEYFSETQRNKGNFPGRFSGRQFSNSRSEMNVSTLELGDSALYLCASSTGPGNTIYFGEGSWLTVV.

Points on this clone: An end of the junction differs from the germline gene, which may be a read error. The chain has TRBV7-8 and TRBJ1-1; D might be TRBD1 (6 bases). Germline CDR1 reads SGHVS; CDR2 reads FQNEAQ. The CDR3 contains 18 residues. CDR3 in DNA: TGTGCCAGCAGCTTAACCGGGAGGGGGTGGTTGAATCCAGCTGAGGCTTTCTTT. It translates to CASSLTGRGWLNPAEAFF.

The chain uses TRBV5-8 and TRBJ2-5; 12 nucleotides agree with TRBD1. The CDR3 has 16 residues. Germline V gene data show CDR1 as SGHTS and CDR2 as YDEGEE. V lost 0 bases to trimming and J lost 4 bases; unmatched junction nucleotides: 4. The CDR3 loop reads CASSLAGTGGSETQYF. As DNA, the CDR3 is TGTGCCAGCAGCTTGGCCGGGACAGGGGGCTCAGAGACCCAGTACTTC.

The rearrangement uses TRBV18 and TRBJ2-1; D may be TRBD2 (5 bases). CDR3 length equals 15 residues. Germline CDR1 is KGHSH and CDR2 is LQKENI. The V end was cut by 6 bases, the J end by 0 bases, with 12 bases between. The CDR3 sequence: CASSPGFGSYNEQFF. The CDR3 coding sequence is TGTGCCAGCTCCCCGGGATTCGGCTCCTACAATGAGCAGTTCTTC.

The chain employs TRBV6-6 and TRBJ1-1; 7 positions match TRBD1. Looked up from germline, CDR1 is MNHNY and CDR2 is SVGAGI (reference sequence). The CDR3 is made up of 14 amino acids. J lost 3 bases, V lost 7 bases, and 8 bases had no gene match. The CDR3 bases are TGTGCCAGCACTTCCGGGACAGCTCACACTGAAGCTTTCTTT. Encoded protein: CASTSGTAHTEAFF.

The genes are TRBV6-2 or TRBV6-3 and TRBJ1-3; D gene ambiguous. Germline loops: CDR1 MNHEY, CDR2 SVGEGT. V lost 4 bases, J lost 1 base, and 8 bases lay in between. The CDR3 consists of 14 residues. CDR3 loop: CASSSGRSGNTIYF. For the CDR3, the DNA is TGTGCCAGCAGTTCCGGGAGATCTGGAAACACCATATATTTT.

CDR3 in DNA: TGTGCCAGCAGTCATGACAGGGGCCAAGATCAGCCCCAGCATTTT. It is translated as CASSHDRGQDQPQHF. This chain joins TRBV5-4 and TRBJ1-5, with 8 nucleotides matching TRBD1. V was pared by 5 bases and J by 5 bases, with 9 bases of the junction left unmatched. The germline gives CDR1 SGHNT, CDR2 YYREEE (reference sequence). This CDR3 is built from 15 residues.

The chain uses TRBV2 and TRBJ1-1, with 7 bases identical to TRBD1. CDR3 length: 15 amino acids. V lost 4 bases and J lost 1; bases outside the gene matches: 6. Germline V gene sequence: CDR1 SNHLY, CDR2 FYNNEI. The CDR3 nucleotides read TGTGCCAGCAGTGCCTACGGGACAGCGAACACTGAAGCTTTCTTT. The encoded protein is CASSAYGTANTEAFF.

The chain links TRBV27 to TRBJ1-1, with 9 positions matching TRBD1. The V segment lost 2 bases and the J segment 11 bases; nucleotides outside the gene matches: 6. CDR3 size: 13 residues. CDR1 is MNHEY, CDR2 SMNVEV, per germline (reference sequence). CDR3 nucleotide sequence: TGTGCCAGCAGTTTAGTGGGGACAGGGTGGGCTTTCTTT. Translated, it gives CASSLVGTGWAFF.

This rearrangement joins TRBV6-5 to TRBJ1-2, with 7 nucleotides matching TRBD1. The germline gives CDR1 MNHEY, CDR2 SVGAGI. This CDR3 region has 15 residues. V was clipped by 5 bases and J by 0 bases; unmatched bases: 6. CDR3 amino acids: CASSRTGAANYGYTF. The CDR3 nucleotides are TGTGCCAGCAGTAGAACAGGGGCAGCTAACTATGGCTACACCTTC.

The rearrangement links TRBV7-3 to TRBJ2-1; D uncertain. The germline gives CDR1 SGHTA, CDR2 FQGTGA. The V gene lost 2 bases and the J gene lost 9 bases, with 11 bases spanning the gap. There are 13 residues in the CDR3. CDR3 loop: CASSLVRLAEQFF. Here the CDR3 DNA reads TGTGCCAGCAGCTTAGTCCGTTTAGCTGAGCAGTTCTTC.

Turning to this clone: A read error may produce the germline difference seen at one junction end. The chain carries TRBV2 and TRBJ1-5; D not certain. The CDR3 spans 15 residues. CDR1 and CDR2 (germline): SNHLY, FYNNEI. CDR3 amino acids: CASREEPRLNQPQHF. DNA for the CDR3: TGTGCCAGCAGGGAAGAACCCCGTCTAAATCAGCCCCAGCATTTT.

V usage is TRBV9 and J usage is TRBJ1-3; the D gene is possibly TRBD1 (5 bases). This CDR3 region has 15 residues. Trimming stripped 3 bases from V and 4 bases from J, with 14 bases between. Germline CDR1 reads SGDLS; CDR2 reads YYNGEE. The CDR3 coding sequence is TGTGCCAGCAGCGCCCAGGGTTTAGGGGGAAACACCATATATTTT. As protein: CASSAQGLGGNTIYF.

This clone came up once. The chain recombines TRBV3-1 (or the pseudogene TRBV3-2) with TRBJ2-2; 11 bases are shared with TRBD2. The germline V gene has CDR1 LGHDT and CDR2 YNNKEL (reference sequence). Trimming removed 2 bases from V and 6 bases from J; junction bases left unmatched: 5. CDR3 length equals 16 residues. CDR3 sequence reads: CASSQSLAGGPGELFF. The DNA for the CDR3 is TGTGCCAGCAGCCAATCCCTAGCGGGGGGCCCCGGGGAGCTGTTTTTT.

This sequence joins TRBV7-9 and TRBJ1-1; the D gene is possibly TRBD1 (6 bases). The germline V gene has CDR1 SEHNR and CDR2 FQNEAQ (reference sequence). This CDR3 spans 14 amino acids. The V end was cut by 3 bases, the J end by 4 bases, with 12 bases between. The CDR3, as DNA: TGTGCCAGCAGCTTTCCAGGGGCGGGCACTGAAGCTTTCTTT. Protein product: CASSFPGAGTEAFF.

The chain is built from TRBV5-8 and TRBJ1-1; 11 nucleotides align to TRBD1. The CDR3 totals 15 residues. Germline values: CDR1 SGHTS, CDR2 YDEGEE. Germline trimming cut 3 bases from V and 4 bases from J; bases unmatched to any gene: 5. The CDR3 DNA reads as TGTGCCAGCAGCTGGGGACAGGGGGTCGGCACTGAAGCTTTCTTT. As protein: CASSWGQGVGTEAFF.

This chain joins TRBV6-5 and TRBJ1-3, with 8 bases fitting TRBD1. CDR1 is MNHEY and CDR2 is SVGAGI in the germline V gene. The V segment lost 2 bases and the J segment 4 bases; nucleotides outside the gene matches: 7. The CDR3 has 16 amino acids. The CDR3 sequence: CASSYRTGQRGNTIYF. CDR3 nucleotide sequence: TGTGCCAGCAGTTACCGGACAGGGCAAAGGGGAAACACCATATATTTT.

This rearrangement joins TRBV18 to TRBJ2-5; maybe TRBD1 (5 bases). The V gene's germline CDR1 is KGHSH and CDR2 LQKENI. The CDR3 is made up of 14 amino acids. Trimming stripped 3 bases from V and 3 bases from J, with 11 bases between. The CDR3 is CASSPITGEETQYF. The DNA of the CDR3 is TGTGCCAGCTCACCGATAACAGGCGAAGAGACCCAGTACTTC. Supplemented by reference TRBV18 and TRBJ2-5, the full variable domain reads NAGVMQNPRHLVRRRGQEARLRCSPMKGHSHVYWYRQLPEEGLKFMVYLQKENIIDESGMPKERFSAEFPKEGPSILRIQQVVRGDSAAYFCASSPITGEETQYFGPGTRLLVL.

The DNA for the CDR3 is TGTGCCAGCAGTTCCCAGTACGAAGCTTTCTTT. Protein sequence: CASSSQYEAFF. The chain carries TRBV6-5 and TRBJ1-1; D is undetermined. CDR1 and CDR2 from the germline V gene are MNHEY and SVGAGI. The V end was cut by 4 bases, the J end by 8 bases, with 8 bases between. The CDR3 is 11 amino acids.

The chain carries TRBV19 and TRBJ2-1, with 11 bases lining up with TRBD1. The ends lost 6 bases at V and 7 bases at J; junction bases unmatched: 8. The CDR3 totals 15 residues. Germline loops: CDR1 LNHDA, CDR2 SQIVND (reference sequence). The DNA for the CDR3 is TGTGCCAGTAGGGCCCCGGGACAGGGGGGGAATGAGCAGTTCTTC. This translates into CASRAPGQGGNEQFF.

The chain uses TRBV19 and TRBJ1-1, with 7 bases that match TRBD1. Germline loops: CDR1 LNHDA, CDR2 SQIVND (reference sequence). The CDR3 extends over 14 amino acids. J lost 4 bases, V lost 4 bases, and 6 bases had no gene match. The CDR3 is CASSRETGSTEAFF. CDR3 in DNA: TGTGCCAGTAGTAGAGAGACAGGGTCCACTGAAGCTTTCTTT.

The chain carries TRBV5-1 and TRBJ1-5; the match to TRBD1 covers 7 bases. The V gene end was trimmed by 0 bases and the J gene end by 7 bases; junction bases not matched to a gene: 4. Germline lookup yields CDR1 SGHRS and CDR2 YFSETQ. There are 14 residues in the CDR3. CDR3 residues: CASSLGAGGQPQHF. The CDR3, as DNA: TGCGCCAGCAGCTTGGGGGCAGGGGGACAGCCCCAGCATTTT.

The chain carries TRBV19 and TRBJ1-6; 7 positions agree with TRBD1. This CDR3 is 14 amino acids long. With 4 bases clipped from V and 6 bases from J, the junction kept 3 bases outside the gene matches. Germline lookup yields CDR1 LNHDA and CDR2 SQIVND (reference sequence). CDR3 sequence (DNA): TGTGCCAGTAGTACCTCAGGGGGTAATTCACCCCTCCACTTT. This encodes CASSTSGGNSPLHF.